This is a list of T cell receptor beta chains from one sample in a study of blood T cell repertoires in COVID-19. Assay used: immunoSEQ multiplex PCR; TCRdb lists only in-frame clones, some missing. The table has a few hundred thousand clones, 86% seen once. The sample was peripheral blood. These receptors all stem from a man aged 25-45 years who had recovered from COVID-19. The CDR3 runs from the conserved cysteine through the conserved F or W. A D gene is named only where the DNA matches it firmly. The size of a clone is reported for some rows only, either as once, few or many, or as a class for expanded clones.

TRBV19	TRBJ1-6	.	.	CASKLPVSPNSPLHF	TGTGCCAGTAAACTGCCGGTTTCTCCAAATTCACCCCTCCACTTT
TRBV19	TRBJ2-7	TRBD1	.	CASSIAWTGSSYEQYF	TGTGCCAGTAGTATAGCTTGGACAGGGTCATCCTACGAGCAGTACTTC
TRBV18	TRBJ2-2	TRBD1	.	CASSPPGGITGELFF	TGTGCCAGCTCACCCCCAGGGGGCATAACCGGGGAGCTGTTTTTT
TRBV2	TRBJ2-2	TRBD2	.	CASSEALAVTGELFF	TGTGCCAGCAGTGAAGCACTAGCGGTCACCGGGGAGCTGTTTTTT
TRBV6-6	TRBJ2-7	.	.	CALGAGENSEQYF	TGTGCCCTAGGGGCAGGGGAGAACTCCGAGCAGTACTTC
TRBV7-9	TRBJ2-1	.	once	CASSLKGQLSSYNEQFF	TGTGCCAGCAGCTTAAAAGGACAGTTAAGCTCCTACAATGAGCAGTTCTTC
TRBV7-6	TRBJ1-2	.	.	CASSPGEGLGGYGYTF	TGTGCCAGCAGCCCAGGGGAGGGACTAGGGGGCTATGGCTACACCTTC
TRBV5-4	TRBJ2-5	.	.	CASRTELTQETQYF	TGTGCCAGCAGGACAGAACTCACTCAAGAGACCCAGTACTTC
TRBV5-1	TRBJ2-7	.	once	CASRWGVNNEQYF	TGCGCCAGCAGGTGGGGAGTGAACAACGAGCAGTACTTC
TRBV9	TRBJ2-1	TRBD2	.	CASKGLDNYNEQFF	TGTGCCAGCAAGGGACTAGATAATTACAATGAGCAGTTCTTC
TRBV3-1/TRBV3-2	TRBJ1-6	TRBD1	few	CASSPGQIYNSPLHF	TGTGCCAGCAGCCCGGGACAGATATATAATTCACCCCTCCACTTT
TRBV2	TRBJ2-1	.	.	CASSRPEITYNEQFF	TGTGCCAGCAGCAGACCGGAGATTACCTACAATGAGCAGTTCTTC
TRBV19	TRBJ2-7	.	few	CASSIFREGEQYF	TGTGCCAGTAGTATTTTCAGGGAAGGCGAGCAGTACTTC
TRBV19	TRBJ1-2	.	.	CASSIGRGGYTF	TGTGCCAGTAGTATAGGACGCGGGGGCTACACCTTC
TRBV23-1	TRBJ2-7	.	.	CASSQSTGKDFCEQYF	TGCGCCAGCAGTCAATCTACAGGGAAGGACTTCTGCGAGCAGTACTTC
TRBV7-2	TRBJ2-7	.	.	CASAGGTGVSYEQYF	TGTGCCAGCGCGGGAGGGACAGGGGTTTCCTACGAGCAGTACTTC
TRBV4-3	TRBJ1-4	.	few	CASSQDRGNEKLFF	TGCGCCAGCAGCCAAGACAGGGGTAATGAAAAACTGTTTTTT
TRBV2	TRBJ1-5	TRBD1	.	CASTRQGGSNQPQHF	TGTGCCAGCACCAGACAGGGCGGAAGCAATCAGCCCCAGCATTTT
TRBV6-5	TRBJ1-4	TRBD1	.	CASSLGQRWEKLFF	TGTGCCAGCAGTTTGGGACAGAGATGGGAAAAACTGTTTTTT
TRBV5-5	TRBJ2-1	.	.	CASSFRGNSYNEQFF	TGTGCCAGCAGTTTTAGGGGGAACTCCTACAATGAGCAGTTCTTC
TRBV27	TRBJ2-3	TRBD1	.	CASSQQTGDTQYF	TGTGCCAGCAGTCAACAGACAGGGGATACGCAGTATTTT
TRBV4-1	TRBJ1-1	.	.	CASSQDPGGRAFF	TGCGCCAGCAGCCAAGATCCGGGGGGGCGAGCTTTCTTT
TRBV6-4	TRBJ2-2	TRBD1	.	CASSRTGDLTGELFF	TGTGCCAGCAGTAGGACAGGAGACCTCACCGGGGAGCTGTTTTTT
TRBV10-1	TRBJ1-1	.	.	CASRGYTGYHTEAFF	TGCGCCAGCAGGGGTTATACAGGGTACCACACTGAAGCTTTCTTT
TRBV5-1	TRBJ1-3	.	.	CASSGRTTGPGNTIYF	TGCGCCAGCAGCGGAAGAACGACAGGCCCTGGAAACACCATATATTTT
TRBV4-3	TRBJ2-7	.	.	CASSQIPDSLYEQYF	TGCGCCAGCAGCCAGATTCCGGACAGCCTCTACGAGCAGTACTTC
TRBV9	TRBJ2-5	.	.	CASRVGGRETQYF	TGTGCCAGCCGCGTAGGGGGGAGGGAGACCCAGTACTTC
TRBV7-2	TRBJ1-1	.	.	CASSPRALGVGGNTEAFF	TGTGCCAGCAGCCCCCGGGCCCTGGGGGTGGGAGGGAACACTGAAGCTTTCTTT
TRBV11-3	TRBJ2-7	TRBD1	once	CASSLDRHGTAYEQYF	TGTGCCAGCAGCTTAGATCGACACGGGACAGCCTACGAGCAGTACTTC
TRBV6-5	TRBJ2-3	TRBD2	few	CASSYSGGAGADTQYF	TGTGCCAGCAGTTACAGCGGGGGGGCAGGGGCAGATACGCAGTATTTT
TRBV6-5	TRBJ1-3	TRBD1	.	CASTPGQAGNTIYF	TGTGCCAGCACCCCCGGACAGGCTGGAAACACCATATATTTT
TRBV15	TRBJ2-6	.	.	CATSRGDISGANVLTF	TGTGCCACCAGCAGGGGCGATATCTCTGGGGCCAACGTCCTGACTTTC
TRBV4-2	TRBJ1-2	.	.	CASSQGAGRQYGYTF	TGTGCCAGCAGCCAGGGCGCGGGACGGCAATATGGCTACACCTTC